Below are 19 T cell receptor beta chains sequenced from a single sample in a study of cytomegalovirus exposure and HLA in healthy donors. Both 60 Vbeta primers and 13 Jbeta primers went into the PCR. Method: immunoSEQ multiplex PCR; TCRdb's copy keeps in-frame clones and lacks some. The sample yields about 150,000 clones, 55% to 75% seen once. Source material: PBMCs. Every receptor here comes from a woman in her fifties or sixties in good health and CMV-seropositive.

The rearrangement uses TRBV29-1 and TRBJ1-3, with TRBD1 as a possible D gene (5 bases). The germline V gene encodes CDR1 SQVTM and CDR2 ANQGSEA. The CDR3 loop spans 13 amino acids. Between the trimmed V and J ends, which lost 7 bases and 0 bases, there was a span of 10 bases. The CDR3 region has the DNA TGCAGCGCCCAAAGGGGCTCTGGAAACACCATATATTTT. Its protein product is CSAQRGSGNTIYF. Drawing the rest from reference TRBV29-1 and TRBJ1-3, the complete variable domain is SAVISQKPSRDICQRGTSLTIQCQVDSQVTMMFWYRQQPGQSLTLIATANQGSEATYESGFVIDKFPISRPNLTFSTLTVSNMSPEDSSIYLCSAQRGSGNTIYFGEGSWLTVV.

This clone was observed a handful of times. This chain connects TRBV6-5 to TRBJ2-3; 10 bases agree with TRBD1. This CDR3 has 14 residues. V dropped 6 bases and J dropped 6; count of bases not matched to a gene: 6. CDR1 and CDR2 (germline): MNHEY, SVGAGI. The CDR3 coding sequence is TGTGCCAGCAGCCGGGACAGGGGAGCCGATACGCAGTATTTT. The encoded protein is CASSRDRGADTQYF.

In its sample, this clone was seen once. The rearrangement uses TRBV9 and TRBJ2-3, with TRBD2 matching over 15 bases. Trimming took 2 bases from V and 6 from J; bases not matched to a gene: 4. Germline CDR1 reads SGDLS; CDR2 reads YYNGEE. The CDR3 extends over 16 amino acids. DNA of the CDR3: TGTGCCAGCAGCGTCGGGACTAGCGGGAGGATGGATACGCAGTATTTT. Its protein is CASSVGTSGRMDTQYF.

The gene calls are TRBV7-9 and TRBJ2-5; possibly TRBD2 for D (5 bases). With 5 bases removed from V and 2 bases from J, the gap between germline ends came to 15 bases. This CDR3 is built from 15 residues. Germline loops: CDR1 SEHNR, CDR2 FQNEAQ (reference sequence). DNA of the CDR3: TGTGCCAGCAGCAGGCCCCGGGGTAGTCAAGAGACCCAGTACTTC. This sequence encodes CASSRPRGSQETQYF.

This chain links TRBV30 with TRBJ2-7, with D maybe TRBD2 (6 bases). CDR1 is GTSNPN and CDR2 is SVGIG in the germline V gene (reference sequence). With 3 bases removed from V and 5 bases from J, the gap between germline ends came to 26 bases. This CDR3 spans 17 amino acids. CDR3 loop: CAWRPGLGGGIGDEQYF. The CDR3 DNA sequence: TGTGCCTGGAGACCGGGCCTCGGCGGCGGGATCGGAGACGAGCAGTACTTC.

The V gene is TRBV28, the J gene TRBJ2-5, with a tentative D call TRBD1 (6 bases). The germline CDR1 and CDR2 sequences are MDHEN and SYDVKM. This CDR3 spans 14 amino acids. V lost 10 bases and J 1 base, leaving 16 bases between the germline ends. The CDR3 protein is CATTPQGGQETQYF. The CDR3 DNA is TGTGCCACCACCCCACAGGGTGGCCAAGAGACCCAGTACTTC.

The V and J genes are TRBV6-5 and TRBJ2-7, with D unresolved. Germline values: CDR1 MNHEY, CDR2 SVGAGI. The CDR3 extends over 13 amino acids. Trimming took 2 bases from V and 0 from J, leaving 5 bases between them. The CDR3 reads CASSYQNSYEQYF. The CDR3 coding sequence is TGTGCCAGCAGTTACCAGAACTCCTACGAGCAGTACTTC.

This clone has just a few counts. V usage is TRBV9 and J usage is TRBJ2-2; D ambiguous. Germline V CDR1 and CDR2: SGDLS, YYNGEE. The CDR3 spans 12 residues. V was clipped by 4 bases and J by 3 bases, with 4 bases between them. CDR3 DNA: TGTGCCAGCAGCTCGTACACCGGGGAGCTGTTTTTT. As protein: CASSSYTGELFF. The whole variable domain, filled in from reference TRBV9 and TRBJ2-2, reads DSGVTQTPKHLITATGQRVTLRCSPRSGDLSVYWYQQSLDQGLQFLIQYYNGEERAKGNILERFSAQQFPDLHSELNLSSLELGDSALYFCASSSYTGELFFGEGSRLTVL.

The V call is TRBV4-3, the J call TRBJ1-2; a possible D gene is TRBD1 (6 bases). Trimming left V 2 bases short and J 4 bases short, with 14 bases between. This CDR3 region has 15 residues. From germline, CDR1 is LGHNA and CDR2 YSLEER. This CDR3 is CASSQLMDSTYGYTF. CDR3 DNA sequence: TGCGCCAGCAGCCAATTGATGGACAGCACCTATGGCTACACCTTC.

The chain couples TRBV5-4 to TRBJ2-7, with 10 bases that match TRBD2. Trimming removed 5 bases from V and 2 bases from J; junction bases left unmatched: 4. There are 14 residues in the CDR3. Germline V gives CDR1 SGHNT, CDR2 YYREEE (reference sequence). The CDR3 region has the DNA TGTGCCAGCAGTCTAGCGGGAGTTCCCTACGAGCAGTACTTC. Its translation is CASSLAGVPYEQYF.

The chain has TRBV28 and TRBJ1-1; a possible D gene is TRBD1 (6 bases). The CDR3 has 14 amino acids. Germline-derived CDR1 and CDR2 are MDHEN and SYDVKM. V shed 8 bases and J shed 0 bases, with 13 bases lying between them. CDR3 nucleotides: TGTGCCAGCGGAAAGGACAGCATGAACACTGAAGCTTTCTTT. Amino acids: CASGKDSMNTEAFF.

This clone was observed a handful of times. The chain couples TRBV6-5 to TRBJ2-7; D perhaps matches TRBD2 (6 bases). The CDR3 has 14 residues. Germline CDR1 MNHEY, CDR2 SVGAGI. Between the trimmed V and J ends, which lost 0 bases and 2 bases, there was a span of 8 bases. The CDR3 protein is CASSYSGGTYEQYF. DNA of the CDR3: TGTGCCAGCAGTTACTCCGGGGGTACCTACGAGCAGTACTTC.

This chain connects TRBV7-9 to TRBJ1-1; D remains ambiguous. This CDR3 has 15 residues. From germline, CDR1 is SEHNR and CDR2 FQNEAQ (reference sequence). Trimming removed 5 bases from V and 2 bases from J, with 15 bases in between. CDR3: CASSPGGSINTEAFF. CDR3 DNA: TGTGCCAGCAGCCCAGGAGGCAGTATAAACACTGAAGCTTTCTTT. Variable domain in full (rest from reference TRBV7-9 and TRBJ1-1): DTGVSQNPRHKITKRGQNVTFRCDPISEHNRLYWYRQTLGQGPEFLTYFQNEAQLEKSRLLSDRFSAERPKGSFSTLEIQRTEQGDSAMYLCASSPGGSINTEAFFGQGTRLTVV.

As DNA, the CDR3 is TGTGCCAGCAGCTTAGCTAGGGGGACGGCAGATACGCAGTATTTT. Its protein product is CASSLARGTADTQYF. V gene TRBV11-2 combines with J gene TRBJ2-3, with D tentatively TRBD1 (6 bases). The germline gives CDR1 SGHAT, CDR2 FQNNGV. The CDR3 runs 15 residues. V was cut by 1 base and J by 4 bases, with 12 bases left in between.

The chain uses TRBV19 and TRBJ2-6; maybe TRBD2 (5 bases). Trimming left V 4 bases short and J 0 bases short, with 7 bases between. This CDR3 is built from 15 residues. From germline, CDR1 is LNHDA and CDR2 SQIVND (reference sequence). CDR3 region: CASSTLVSGANVLTF. Here the CDR3 DNA reads TGTGCCAGTAGTACACTAGTCTCTGGGGCCAACGTCCTGACTTTC.

The count of this clone is one. V usage is TRBV30 and J usage is TRBJ2-1, with 8 positions matching TRBD2. This CDR3 contains 17 residues. V lost 0 bases to trimming and J lost 1 base; unmatched junction nucleotides: 8. CDR1 is GTSNPN and CDR2 is SVGIG in the germline V gene (reference sequence). The CDR3 DNA sequence: TGTGCCTGGAGTGTACGCCCTAGCGGGCTTTCCTACAATGAGCAGTTCTTC. Its protein product is CAWSVRPSGLSYNEQFF.

The table lists this clone with a few counts. V and J are TRBV28 and TRBJ2-5, with 8 bases matching TRBD2. Trimming cost V 5 bases and J 0 bases; bases outside gene matches: 11. Germline CDR1 and CDR2: MDHEN and SYDVKM. The CDR3 length is 17 residues. CDR3 in amino acids: CASSGVGASGYQETQYF. Written as DNA, the CDR3 is TGTGCCAGCAGTGGGGTGGGGGCTAGCGGGTACCAAGAGACCCAGTACTTC.

The chain has TRBV2 and TRBJ1-2; D might be TRBD1 (5 bases). The CDR3 loop spans 15 amino acids. Trimming took 3 bases from V and 8 from J, leaving 19 bases between them. The germline CDR1 and CDR2 sequences are SNHLY and FYNNEI. In DNA, the CDR3 is TGTGCCAGCAGTGATAGGAGAGGCGGGGGTTGGGGCTACACCTTC. Its protein is CASSDRRGGGWGYTF.

This clone was found a few times. The chain links TRBV27 to TRBJ1-4; possibly TRBD1 for D (5 bases). Trimming pared 6 bases from V and 3 bases from J, leaving 14 bases between. The CDR3 has 15 amino acids. The germline V gene has CDR1 MNHEY and CDR2 SMNVEV (reference sequence). This CDR3 reads CASRLRRGSNEKLFF. DNA for the CDR3: TGTGCCAGCAGGCTAAGGAGGGGTTCTAATGAAAAACTGTTTTTT.